One TCR beta chain is described in this entry. Its antigen target is currently unknown. No much larger clone exists at a distance of one base, and base qualities are not known. This record belongs to a study of blood T cell repertoires in COVID-19 (TCRdb year 2020). General notes on the study: The collaborator samples originated in the United States, Italy and Spain and spanned the acute and convalescent phases of COVID-19. The material from the prospective study consisted of cDNA or gDNA derived from T cells, B-cell-depleted T cells, or PBMCs. Subjects who had been exposed to COVID-19, were actively infected with it, or had recovered from it provided the deeply sampled blood TCRbeta repertoires that made up the dataset. The repertoires were released in a freely available public database intended as a resource for research on the immune response to SARS-CoV-2. Samples were obtained from the ongoing ImmuneRACE study (first 160 participants) and from 1,254 subjects provided by 6 global collaborators. The sample metadata nearly always contained a de-identified subject ID, COVID-19 status, age in years and sex. Where available, HLA class I and class II types were taken from metadata supplied by the sample provider and were not determined by assay-based typing. Beyond this particular receptor, the publication reports: How much clinical and demographic metadata was included differed by source and by participant, and the metadata was provided uncurated.

The trim is 3 bases for V and 2 bases for J, with a gap of 25 bases between the germline ends. CDR1 and CDR2 (SGHAT, FQNNGV) derive from the germline V gene. Counted from cysteine to phenylalanine, this CDR3 has 19 amino acids. Just CDR3 DNA is preserved here, 57 bases in frame from base 1. TCRbeta CDR3 regions were amplified from genomic DNA using the immunoSEQ Assay, a bias-controlled multiplex PCR. The study's own analysis went as follows. Nucleated cell counts per sample were estimated from amplification of reference gene primers within the assay. To quantify the absolute abundance of each unique TCRbeta CDR3 rearrangement, sequence reads were collapsed and filtered. For each sample, productive Simpson clonality was calculated by taking the square root of Simpson's diversity index across productive rearrangements. TCRdb holds this immuneACCESS table with in-frame rearrangements only. Some clones are missing; in checked studies, unresolved V genes explain under half, and the rest has no known cause. D and trimming come from the DNA, and the V and J calls and clone size come from that table. The sample contains about 130,000 clones, about 80% of them found a single time. Clones ranked in the top ten supply around 8.4% of the sample.

In the prospective study, participants were about 18 to 100 years old, resided in 20 to 30 geographic areas of the United States, and were enrolled through a virtual design. In the prospective study, participants were assigned to cohorts based on the clinical history participants reported in a screening survey and a study questionnaire. For ImmuneRACE Cohort 3, a participant was defined as recovered based on two consecutive negative NP/OP PCR tests, clearance by a healthcare professional, or resolution of symptoms. In the prospective study, whole blood, serum and a nasopharyngeal or oropharyngeal swab were collected from each participant by mobile phlebotomists. Over a roughly 2-month period, participants in the prospective study had the option of providing additional blood draws and questionnaires. Before DNA extraction, blood samples from the prospective study were shipped at room temperature or frozen.

This receptor was identified in a man aged 50 to 60 who had recovered from COVID-19. The sample was PBMCs or T cells enriched from blood (not recorded which). Recombination connected TRBV11-2 to TRBJ1-2; the D gene is perhaps TRBD1, on 5 matching bases. DNA sequence: TGTGCCAGCAGCTTTACACTGGATCCAGGGAGGGCGGGGAACTATGGCTACACCTTC. This gives the protein CASSFTLDPGRAGNYGYTF.